This T cell receptor beta chain derives from a study of beta chain features in type 1 diabetes. The whole isolated RNA underwent reverse transcription, so sequencing captured expressed TCRB transcripts. Method: immunoSEQ multiplex PCR; TCRdb's copy keeps in-frame clones and lacks some. Among over 500,000 clones listed, roughly 15% were seen once. The table lists this clone with a few counts. V shed 4 bases and J shed 6 bases, with 13 bases lying between them. CDR3 length: 14 residues. In germline, CDR1 is MDHEN, CDR2 SYDVKM. The chain recombines TRBV28 with TRBJ1-5, with D unclear. The sequence was obtained from a young man in good health. What was sequenced was naive CD4+ T cells from blood. CDR3 loop: CASSSRVPGQPQHF. The CDR3, as DNA: TGTGCCAGCAGTTCCCGGGTTCCGGGTCAGCCCCAGCATTTT.